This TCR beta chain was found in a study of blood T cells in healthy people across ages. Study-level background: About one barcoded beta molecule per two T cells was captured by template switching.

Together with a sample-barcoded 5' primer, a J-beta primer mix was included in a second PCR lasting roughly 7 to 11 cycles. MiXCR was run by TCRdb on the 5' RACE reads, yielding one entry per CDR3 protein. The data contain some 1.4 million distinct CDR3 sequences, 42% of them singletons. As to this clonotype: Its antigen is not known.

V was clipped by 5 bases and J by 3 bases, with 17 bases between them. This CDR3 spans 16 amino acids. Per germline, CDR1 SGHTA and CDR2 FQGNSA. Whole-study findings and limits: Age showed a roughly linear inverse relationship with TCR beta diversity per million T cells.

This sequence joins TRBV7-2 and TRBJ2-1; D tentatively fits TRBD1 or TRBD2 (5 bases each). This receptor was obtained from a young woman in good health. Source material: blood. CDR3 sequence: CASSVAGTPSYNEQFF. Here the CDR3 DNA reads TGTGCCAGCAGCGTCGCCGGGACCCCGAGCTACAATGAGCAGTTCTTC.